This entry describes one T cell receptor (beta chain). This entry comes from a study of blood T cell repertoires in COVID-19. TCRdb's copy holds only in-frame clones and misses some; the assay was immunoSEQ multiplex PCR. The table has some 100,000 clones, about 90% seen once; the top ten hold around 15%. Germline V gene sequence: CDR1 SGHVS, CDR2 FNYEAQ. Trimming removed 5 bases at V and 4 bases at J, with 12 bases between. The CDR3 has 13 amino acids. Sample: peripheral blood. The clonotype comes from a man between 45 and 60 years old with acute or convalescent COVID-19. The chain uses TRBV7-6 and TRBJ2-7; no firm D call. In DNA form, the CDR3 reads TGTGCCAGCAGCCTTTCGGTCGGGTACGAGCAGTACTTC. This sequence encodes CASSLSVGYEQYF.